The 19 T cell receptor beta chains reported below all come from one sample, sequenced in a study of T cells in Graves' hyperthyroidism and ophthalmopathy. Template material for amplifying TCR beta CDR3 regions consisted of RNA transcripts. A first-round RT-PCR of the TCR CDR3 used the HTBI primer set. TCRdb itself ran the multiplex PCR reads through MiXCR, one entry per CDR3 protein. The sample lists approximately 870,000 distinct CDR3 sequences, 38% occurring once. The sample was blood. The receptors originated from a man aged 18 to 35 with Graves' hyperthyroidism.

This clonotype was observed many times. The chain recombines TRBV25-1 with TRBJ2-5; D gene ambiguous. The CDR3 runs 14 residues. With 2 bases removed from V and 1 base from J, the gap between germline ends came to 8 bases. The germline V gene encodes CDR1 MGHDK and CDR2 SYGVNS. The CDR3 DNA is TGTGCCAGCAGTGAAGGCGTCGCCCAAGAGACCCAGTACTTC. Protein: CASSEGVAQETQYF. The whole variable domain, remainder taken from reference TRBV25-1 and TRBJ2-5, is EADIYQTPRYLVIGTGKKITLECSQTMGHDKMYWYQQDPGMELHLIHYSYGVNSTEKGDLSSESTVSRIRTEHFPLTLESARPSHTSQYLCASSEGVAQETQYFGPGTRLLVL.

This clonotype was detected only once. This sequence joins TRBV29-1 and TRBJ1-1; 9 bases fit TRBD1. From germline, CDR1 is SQVTM and CDR2 ANQGSEA. Trimming took 7 bases from V and 3 from J; bases not matched to a gene: 9. The CDR3 is made up of 14 amino acids. This CDR3 reads CSAETDRGDTEAFF. In DNA form, the CDR3 reads TGCAGCGCCGAAACCGACAGGGGGGACACTGAAGCTTTCTTT.

V gene TRBV20-1 combines with J gene TRBJ1-1; D unresolved. Trimming removed 2 bases from V and 1 base from J, with 11 bases in between. The germline gives CDR1 DFQATT, CDR2 SNEGSKA (reference sequence). CDR3 size: 14 residues. The CDR3 is CSARWAGENTEAFF. The DNA of the CDR3 is TGCAGTGCTAGATGGGCAGGAGAGAACACTGAAGCTTTCTTT.

The V call is TRBV19, the J call TRBJ1-1; the match to TRBD1 covers 9 bases. The CDR3 spans 14 residues. CDR1 LNHDA and CDR2 SQIVND come from the germline V gene (reference sequence). J was trimmed by 5 bases and V by 6 bases; bases with no gene match: 7. The CDR3 spells CASRQGAPSTEAFF. The CDR3 region has the DNA TGTGCCAGTAGACAGGGGGCCCCGAGTACTGAAGCTTTCTTT.

V is TRBV29-1 and J is TRBJ2-2, with D possibly matching TRBD2 (5 bases). CDR1 and CDR2 from the germline V gene are SQVTM and ANQGSEA. Trimming shortened V by 3 bases and J by 7 bases, and 9 bases separated the two germline ends. This CDR3 spans 12 amino acids. This chain's CDR3 is CSVEEAVGELFF. In nucleotides, the CDR3 is TGCAGCGTTGAGGAGGCGGTCGGGGAGCTGTTTTTT.

CDR3 sequence reads: CASSLGMKDEQYF. The CDR3 nucleotides read TGTGCCAGCAGCTTAGGGATGAAGGACGAGCAGTACTTC. The chain combines TRBV7-6 with TRBJ2-7; D gene uncertain. The CDR3 extends over 13 amino acids. Germline V lookup: CDR1 SGHVS, CDR2 FNYEAQ. V lost 1 base, J lost 5 bases, and 9 bases lay in between.

This clonotype was found many times. The chain links TRBV15 to TRBJ2-7; D ambiguous. The length of the CDR3 is 15 residues. Germline CDR1 and CDR2: LNHNV and YYDKDF (reference sequence). V lost 0 bases and J 2 bases, leaving 11 bases between the germline ends. CDR3 sequence: CATSRDRNGAYEQYF. As DNA, the CDR3 is TGTGCCACCAGCAGAGATCGCAACGGAGCCTACGAGCAGTACTTC.

The chain is built from TRBV4-3 and TRBJ1-4, with D possibly TRBD1 on 6 matching bases. The length of the CDR3 is 13 residues. Germline CDR1 LGHNA, CDR2 YSLEER. V was clipped by 0 bases and J by 16 bases, with 15 bases between them. In DNA, the CDR3 is TGCGCCAGCAGCCAAGATCTTGGGGGCGGAGCGTTTTTT. It specifies CASSQDLGGGAFF.

The table lists this clonotype with a few counts. V is TRBV12-3 or TRBV12-4 and J is TRBJ1-5; D is undetermined. Between the trimmed V and J ends, which lost 3 bases and 6 bases, there was a span of 12 bases. The CDR3 runs to 14 residues. The DNA of the CDR3 is TGTGCCAGCAGTTTGTCAGAAACGGGTCAGCCCCAGCATTTT. The encoded protein is CASSLSETGQPQHF.

This clonotype was counted only a few times. The rearrangement uses TRBV27 and TRBJ1-5; TRBD1 matches 7 bases. CDR3 length: 14 amino acids. The germline gives CDR1 MNHEY, CDR2 SMNVEV (reference sequence). V was pared by 5 bases and J by 7 bases, with 8 bases of the junction left unmatched. CDR3 DNA sequence: TGTGCCAGCAGTCTCAGACAGGGCAGGCAGCCCCAGCATTTT. This gives the protein CASSLRQGRQPQHF.

This clonotype came up once. The gene calls are TRBV6-6 and TRBJ2-7; D remains ambiguous. V shed 2 bases and J shed 4 bases, with 9 bases lying between them. Germline V CDR1 and CDR2: MNHNY, SVGAGI (reference sequence). This CDR3 comprises 13 residues. For the CDR3, the DNA is TGTGCCAGCAGTTACGGGTCCCTTTACGAGCAGTACTTC. This gives the protein CASSYGSLYEQYF.

The gene calls are TRBV4-2 and TRBJ2-7; no clear D. This CDR3 has 15 residues. Deletions cut 0 bases from V and 3 bases from J, with 12 bases between. Germline assignment: CDR1 LGHNA and CDR2 YNFKEQ. The CDR3, as DNA: TGTGCCAGCAGCCAAGATTCCCAGACGATCTACGAGCAGTACTTC. Translation: CASSQDSQTIYEQYF.

The V call is TRBV10-3, the J call TRBJ2-7; the D gene is possibly TRBD1 (7 bases). V gave up 5 bases and J gave up 2 bases, with 16 bases separating them. Germline CDR1 and CDR2: ENHRY and SYGVKD. The CDR3 covers 15 residues. CDR3 DNA sequence: TGTGCCATCAGTAAGGGGGCGGGGAGCACCTACGAGCAGTACTTC. Residues: CAISKGAGSTYEQYF.

In the case of this clonotype: A read error may be the cause here, since a much bigger clone is one base away. This chain links TRBV9 with TRBJ1-1; a weak D match, TRBD1 (5 bases). Germline V CDR1 and CDR2: SGDLS, YYNGEE. CDR3 length: 13 residues. The CDR3 protein is CASSPGGATEDFF. In DNA, the CDR3 is TGTGCCAGCAGTCCGGGAGGGGCCACTGAAGATTTCTTT.

This sequence joins TRBV7-2 and TRBJ1-2; 8 bases align to TRBD1. The CDR3 sequence is 15 residues long. V gave up 3 bases and J gave up 4 bases; unmatched junction bases: 7. Germline loops: CDR1 SGHTA, CDR2 FQGNSA. The CDR3 protein is CASSFRQGPVYGYTF. The CDR3 DNA reads as TGTGCCAGCAGCTTCAGACAGGGGCCCGTCTATGGCTACACCTTC.

In its sample, this clonotype was seen many times. CDR3: CASTFSTGDNYGYTF. Written as DNA, the CDR3 is TGCGCCAGCACCTTCTCGACAGGGGACAACTATGGCTACACCTTC. The chain has TRBV5-1 and TRBJ1-2; the match to TRBD1 covers 8 bases. Looked up from germline, CDR1 is SGHRS and CDR2 is YFSETQ. V lost 6 bases, J lost 2 bases, and 9 bases stayed unmatched. The CDR3 totals 15 residues.

The chain joins TRBV20-1 to TRBJ2-7, with 9 bases matching TRBD1. V dropped 4 bases and J dropped 5; count of bases not matched to a gene: 9. Germline V gene lookup returns CDR1 DFQATT and CDR2 SNEGSKA (reference sequence). The CDR3 extends over 14 amino acids. As DNA, the CDR3 is TGCAGTGCTAATCGGGACAGGGAATTCGACGAGCAGTACTTC. This codes for CSANRDREFDEQYF.

The chain links TRBV7-2 to TRBJ2-7; maybe TRBD2 (7 bases). There are 15 residues in the CDR3. Germline V gene sequence: CDR1 SGHTA, CDR2 FQGNSA. V lost 8 bases and J 4 bases, leaving 21 bases between the germline ends. The CDR3 protein is CASVGAGGGSYEQYF. The DNA of the CDR3 is TGTGCCAGCGTAGGGGCTGGCGGGGGCTCGTACGAGCAGTACTTC.

This chain connects TRBV5-1 to TRBJ1-1, with 8 bases lining up with TRBD1. CDR3 length equals 16 residues. V shed 2 bases and J 5 bases; nucleotides not matched to a gene: 11. Germline V gene data show CDR1 as SGHRS and CDR2 as YFSETQ. CDR3 nucleotides: TGCGCCAGCAGCTTACGCCGGACAGGGTTGGGAACTGAAGCTTTCTTT. Residues: CASSLRRTGLGTEAFF. Complete variable domain (other parts from reference TRBV5-1 and TRBJ1-1): KAGVTQTPRYLIKTRGQQVTLSCSPISGHRSVSWYQQTPGQGLQFLFEYFSETQRNKGNFPGRFSGRQFSNSRSEMNVSTLELGDSALYLCASSLRRTGLGTEAFFGQGTRLTVV.